This T cell receptor (beta chain) was profiled in a study of blood T cells in healthy people across ages. As for the study in general: Using template switching, researchers captured about one barcoded beta molecule for each two T cells.

Through a sample-barcoded 5' primer and a J-beta primer mix, a second PCR was run for roughly 6 to 11 cycles. Every molecule of cDNA carried a tag from a template-switch adaptor with 12 random nucleotides. TCRdb re-derived calls from the 5' RACE reads in MiXCR, one entry per CDR3 protein. The sample includes roughly 1,000,000 distinct CDR3 sequences, approximately 25% seen only once; the top ten take less than 0.75%. This clonotype appeared a single time. Looked up from germline, CDR1 is SGHDT and CDR2 is YYEEEE. Trimming cost V 5 bases and J 3 bases, with 14 bases left between them. The CDR3 covers 14 residues. These same data were also listed under a study on T cells of mothers and their children. That report notes: The people who donated were a few healthy Caucasian mothers and their six children.

V is TRBV5-6 and J is TRBJ2-5; the D gene could be TRBD1 or TRBD2 (5 bases each). Sequencing was performed on blood. This clonotype was sampled from a girl between 2 and 10 years old in good health. For the CDR3, the DNA is TGTGCCAGCAGGGACCTGGGGCGGGAAGAGACCCAGTACTTC. Translation: CASRDLGREETQYF.